One and the same sample provided the 5 T cell receptor beta chains below, sequenced in a study of molecular identifiers for immune sequencing clone quantification. TCRdb re-called the PCR reads with MiXCR, one entry per CDR3 protein. The repertoire has fewer than 350,000 distinct CDR3 sequences, 24% of them found once; the top ten carry about 0.7%. The sample taken for sequencing was naive CD8+ T cells from blood, with Jurkat cell RNA spiked in. The subset was: FACS-sorted CD8+CD4-CCR7+CD45RA+ naive T cells. Receptors originate from a human donor in good health. Some libraries in this study had Jurkat cell RNA spiked in.

This clonotype was found a few times. The CDR3 bases are TGCGCCAGCGCTAACACTAGCGGGAACGCCAAAAACATTCAGTACTTC. Encoded protein: CASANTSGNAKNIQYF. V is TRBV5-1 and J is TRBJ2-4, with 10 nucleotides matching TRBD2. Germline trimming cut 7 bases from V and 1 base from J; bases unmatched to any gene: 8. The CDR3 totals 16 residues. Germline assignment: CDR1 SGHRS and CDR2 YFSETQ.

This clonotype was observed a handful of times. V is TRBV12-3 or TRBV12-4 and J is TRBJ1-1; no clear D. CDR3 length: 14 residues. V was cut by 1 base and J by 6 bases, with 12 bases left in between. The DNA for the CDR3 is TGTGCCAGCAGTTTAGAGGCGAGAGTCGCTGAAGCTTTCTTT. It translates to CASSLEARVAEAFF.

This rearrangement joins TRBV20-1 to TRBJ2-3; D remains ambiguous. CDR1 DFQATT and CDR2 SNEGSKA come from the germline V gene (reference sequence). The CDR3 is made up of 15 amino acids. V was pared by 6 bases and J by 3 bases, with 19 bases between. In nucleotides, the CDR3 is TGCAGTGCCTACGACGGAGATCTTCGGACAGATACGCAGTATTTT. This codes for CSAYDGDLRTDTQYF.

The chain is built from TRBV12-5 and TRBJ2-3, with 9 bases matching TRBD1. Per the germline V gene, CDR1 is LGHNT and CDR2 is FRNRAP. This CDR3 region has 17 residues. Trimming took 5 bases from V and 2 from J; bases not matched to a gene: 11. CDR3 residues: CASGASGTGQNTDTQYF. The CDR3 nucleotides are TGTGCTAGTGGTGCATCCGGGACAGGGCAAAACACAGATACGCAGTATTTT.

This clonotype has a count of ten or more. This chain connects TRBV20-1 to TRBJ2-1; D is ambiguous. V was pared by 0 bases and J by 6 bases, with 3 bases between. Germline values: CDR1 DFQATT, CDR2 SNEGSKA (reference sequence). The CDR3 is 11 amino acids. The CDR3 nucleotides read TGCAGTGCTAGAGAGGGCAATGAGCAGTTCTTC. Translation: CSAREGNEQFF.